These T cell receptor beta chains were read from a single sample in a study of naive and memory T cell subsets. A single record per CDR3 protein comes from TCRdb applying MiXCR to the UMI-ligation and nested PCR reads. The sample holds 85,000 or so distinct CDR3 sequences, 9% seen once. The sample was naive CD8+ T cells from blood. These receptors all come from a human donor in good health. CDR3s include the opening cysteine and the closing phenylalanine or tryptophan. D genes are given only for firm matches. Rows give clone size only sometimes, using once, few, many, or a class for an expanded clone.

j_call d_call clone_size v_call cdr3_aa cdr3_nt
TRBJ2-3 . few TRBV5-4 CASSNGGVAQYF TGTGCCAGCAGCAACGGGGGAGTCGCGCAGTATTTT
TRBJ1-1 . few TRBV2 CASWGNTEAFF TGTGCCAGCTGGGGGAACACTGAAGCTTTCTTT
TRBJ2-2 . . TRBV27 CASSILLADQNTGELFF TGTGCCAGCAGTATTCTCTTAGCGGATCAAAACACCGGGGAGCTGTTTTTT
TRBJ2-7 . few TRBV3-1 CASSQGYRVSYEQYF TGTGCCAGCAGCCAGGGGTACAGAGTATCCTACGAGCAGTACTTC
TRBJ2-7 TRBD1 few TRBV27 CASSIMNRQGSPVEQYF TGTGCCAGCAGTATCATGAACAGACAGGGTTCCCCTGTCGAGCAGTACTTC
TRBJ2-7 . . TRBV6-6 CASSYSTAGNEQYF TGTGCCAGCAGTTACTCGACGGCGGGGAACGAGCAGTACTTC
TRBJ1-1 . many TRBV5-6 CASSLGSLEAFF TGTGCCAGCAGCTTGGGGTCGCTTGAAGCTTTCTTT
TRBJ2-7 . . TRBV6-2/TRBV6-3 CASSYPPREKYF TGTGCCAGCAGTTACCCTCCCAGGGAGAAGTACTTC
TRBJ1-1 . . TRBV27 CASGVNTEAFF TGTGCCAGCGGGGTGAACACTGAAGCTTTCTTT
TRBJ2-7 TRBD1 many TRBV4-2 CASSHETGGWDEQYF TGTGCCAGCAGCCATGAGACAGGGGGTTGGGACGAGCAGTACTTC
TRBJ2-7 TRBD2 few TRBV7-8 CASSLAALAGEQYF TGTGCCAGCAGCTTAGCGGCCCTAGCGGGCGAGCAGTACTTC
TRBJ2-1 . many TRBV4-3 CASSQDRYGSYNEQFF TGCGCCAGCAGCCAAGATCGTTACGGGAGCTACAATGAGCAGTTCTTC
TRBJ2-7 TRBD2 few TRBV7-9 CASSEASGALYEQYF TGTGCCAGCAGCGAGGCTAGCGGGGCTCTCTACGAGCAGTACTTC
TRBJ2-1 TRBD2 . TRBV5-1 CASSLAVGASGYNEQFF TGCGCCAGCAGCTTGGCCGTAGGGGCTAGCGGGTACAATGAGCAGTTCTTC
TRBJ2-1 TRBD2 . TRBV11-2 CASSSPGLADEQFF TGTGCCAGCAGCTCCCCGGGACTAGCCGATGAGCAGTTCTTC
TRBJ2-1 TRBD2 . TRBV12-3/TRBV12-4 CASCLAGSYNEQFF TGTGCCAGCTGTCTAGCGGGCTCCTACAATGAGCAGTTCTTC
TRBJ1-1 TRBD1 many TRBV30 CAWSRAPGQGGTEAFF TGTGCCTGGAGTCGGGCCCCCGGGCAGGGGGGCACTGAAGCTTTCTTT
TRBJ2-2 . few TRBV14 CASSQTRVNSNTGELFF TGTGCCAGCAGCCAAACCCGCGTAAACAGTAACACCGGGGAGCTGTTTTTT
TRBJ2-4 TRBD2 many TRBV9 CASSPKGGRTGDIQYF TGTGCCAGCAGCCCGAAGGGAGGGCGGACTGGGGACATTCAGTACTTC
TRBJ2-5 TRBD1 few TRBV9 CASSSGQGSQETQYF TGTGCCAGCAGCTCAGGACAGGGGAGCCAAGAGACCCAGTACTTC
TRBJ1-4 . . TRBV6-8 CAPPAGGGNEKLFF TGTGCCCCTCCGGCGGGCGGAGGAAATGAAAAACTGTTTTTT
TRBJ2-7 . few TRBV25-1 CASSALYEQYF TGTGCCAGCAGTGCCCTCTACGAGCAGTACTTC
TRBJ2-1 TRBD2 many TRBV11-1 CASSLSREGLAGDEQFF TGTGCCAGCAGCTTATCCCGGGAGGGACTAGCGGGCGATGAGCAGTTCTTC
TRBJ2-1 . . TRBV29-1 CSVERDWNNEQFF TGCAGCGTTGAACGTGACTGGAACAATGAGCAGTTCTTC
TRBJ2-4 . . TRBV28 CASSLPQGVAKNIQYF TGTGCCAGCAGTCTACCGCAGGGAGTAGCCAAAAACATTCAGTACTTC
TRBJ2-7 . few TRBV4-3 CASSQDVMGEAPSALGVYEQYF TGCGCCAGCAGCCAAGACGTCATGGGGGAGGCCCCCAGCGCCCTCGGGGTTTACGAGCAGTACTTC
TRBJ1-3 . few TRBV9 CASSDPLQPGPSGNTIYF TGTGCCAGCAGCGACCCCCTACAACCCGGGCCCTCTGGAAACACCATATATTTT
TRBJ2-1 . many TRBV19 CASGTPGRTYNEQFF TGTGCCAGCGGCACTCCGGGACGGACGTACAATGAGCAGTTCTTC
TRBJ2-3 . many TRBV7-9 CASSFPSRGPVFSTDTQYF TGTGCCAGCAGCTTTCCCTCCCGAGGACCCGTTTTTAGCACAGATACGCAGTATTTT
TRBJ2-3 . . TRBV7-8 CASSLVSRHTRGTDTQYF TGTGCCAGCAGCTTAGTTTCCCGACACACCCGGGGCACAGATACGCAGTATTTT
TRBJ2-5 . few TRBV12-3/TRBV12-4 CASRSAPEGETQYF TGTGCCAGCAGATCCGCCCCGGAGGGTGAGACCCAGTACTTC
TRBJ2-7 . many TRBV11-2 CASSLDGASPYEQYF TGTGCCAGCAGCTTAGATGGTGCTTCCCCCTACGAGCAGTACTTC
TRBJ2-1 TRBD2 many TRBV5-1 CASSFTSGREQFF TGCGCCAGCAGCTTTACTAGCGGCCGTGAGCAGTTCTTC
TRBJ2-1 TRBD1 many TRBV28 CASIPNRDRGNEQFF TGTGCCAGCATTCCCAACCGGGACAGGGGAAATGAGCAGTTCTTC
TRBJ1-1 . few TRBV6-2/TRBV6-3 CASTLNTEAFF TGTGCCAGCACCTTGAACACTGAAGCTTTCTTT
TRBJ2-7 TRBD2 many TRBV29-1 CSVKTSDSYEQYF TGCAGCGTTAAGACTAGCGACTCCTACGAGCAGTACTTC
TRBJ1-4 TRBD1 . TRBV28 CASSRGQGAWEKLFF TGTGCCAGCAGTCGCGGACAGGGGGCTTGGGAAAAACTGTTTTTT
TRBJ2-1 . many TRBV11-2 CASSLDQRYEQFF TGTGCCAGCAGCTTAGATCAGAGGTATGAGCAGTTCTTC
TRBJ2-1 TRBD2 few TRBV4-1 CASSQESSGTYNEQFF TGCGCCAGCAGCCAAGAGTCTAGCGGAACCTACAATGAGCAGTTCTTC
TRBJ2-7 . . TRBV7-2 CASSPRQAYEQYF TGTGCCAGCAGCCCAAGACAGGCCTACGAGCAGTACTTC
TRBJ2-7 TRBD2 many TRBV12-3/TRBV12-4 CASSRGTSYEQYF TGTGCCAGCAGCCGCGGGACTAGCTACGAGCAGTACTTC
TRBJ1-2 . . TRBV27 CASSFARPTGANYGYTF TGTGCCAGCAGTTTTGCTCGGCCTACAGGAGCTAACTATGGCTACACCTTC
TRBJ1-6 . few TRBV27 CASSLSLGGPGSPLHF TGTGCCAGCAGTTTATCCCTTGGGGGTCCGGGATCACCCCTCCACTTT
TRBJ1-4 . many TRBV5-6 CASSLVGRNEKLFF TGTGCCAGCAGCTTGGTAGGCAGGAATGAAAAACTGTTTTTT
TRBJ2-5 TRBD2 few TRBV20-1 CSARDWASGDQETQYF TGCAGTGCTAGAGATTGGGCTAGCGGGGACCAAGAGACCCAGTACTTC
TRBJ1-6 . few TRBV7-8 CASSLERKSSYNSPLHF TGTGCCAGCAGCTTAGAACGGAAAAGCTCCTATAATTCACCCCTCCACTTT
TRBJ1-2 . few TRBV14 CASSQDGVRGNNYGYTF TGTGCCAGCAGCCAAGATGGAGTTCGGGGGAATAACTATGGCTACACCTTC
TRBJ2-5 . few TRBV14 CASSQDWIETQYF TGTGCCAGCAGCCAAGATTGGATCGAGACCCAGTACTTC
TRBJ2-5 . . TRBV10-3 CAIRPPGLEETQYF TGTGCCATCCGCCCCCCAGGACTCGAAGAGACCCAGTACTTC
TRBJ2-5 . . TRBV12-3/TRBV12-4 CASSLSPETQYF TGTGCCAGCAGTTTAAGCCCAGAGACCCAGTACTTC
TRBJ1-4 . . TRBV4-1 CASRAGLGNEKLFF TGCGCCAGCCGCGCGGGACTGGGCAATGAAAAACTGTTTTTT
TRBJ1-1 TRBD1 many TRBV12-3/TRBV12-4 CASSLGQGKAFF TGTGCCAGCAGTTTGGGACAGGGCAAAGCTTTCTTT
TRBJ2-7 TRBD2 many TRBV29-1 CSVASLFAGDIHEQYF TGCAGCGTAGCTAGCCTCTTCGCGGGAGACATACACGAGCAGTACTTC
TRBJ2-3 . . TRBV4-1 CASSQRLEGPIGRTDTQYF TGCGCCAGCAGCCAACGCCTAGAGGGGCCCATCGGTAGGACAGATACGCAGTATTTT
TRBJ2-7 . . TRBV6-2/TRBV6-3 CASNGLGEQYF TGTGCCAGCAACGGGCTTGGGGAGCAGTACTTC
TRBJ2-1 . many TRBV29-1 CSVERDFDYNEQFF TGCAGCGTTGAAAGGGACTTTGACTACAATGAGCAGTTCTTC
TRBJ1-2 . . TRBV30 CAWTSGSYGYTF TGTGCCTGGACCTCGGGTTCATATGGCTACACCTTC
TRBJ2-1 TRBD2 . TRBV5-4 CASSLKRERFLDEQFF TGTGCCAGCAGCTTGAAGCGGGAGAGGTTTTTGGATGAGCAGTTCTTC
TRBJ2-3 TRBD2 few TRBV6-6 CASIHTSGGTFGTQYF TGTGCCAGCATCCATACTAGCGGGGGGACTTTTGGTACGCAGTATTTT